The 14 T cell receptor beta chains below all came from one sample that was sequenced in a study of T cell responses to AZD1222 COVID-19 vaccine. Only in-frame clones appear in the TCRdb table, and some are missing; sequencing was by immunoSEQ multiplex PCR. Seen here are more than 150,000 clones, 90% observed once, and the top ten hold about 1.7%. The sequencing used peripheral blood, collected on day 0 of AZD1222 vaccination. Receptors were obtained from an adult in good health.

The chain is built from TRBV5-1 and TRBJ2-1; D is uncertain. The CDR3 extends over 14 amino acids. V lost 2 bases and J 0 bases, leaving 6 bases between the germline ends. Germline CDR1 is SGHRS and CDR2 is YFSETQ. The CDR3 sequence: CASSLSSSYNEQFF. CDR3 sequence (DNA): TGCGCCAGCAGCTTATCCAGCTCCTACAATGAGCAGTTCTTC. Combining the CDR3 with reference TRBV5-1 and TRBJ2-1 gives the whole variable domain KAGVTQTPRYLIKTRGQQVTLSCSPISGHRSVSWYQQTPGQGLQFLFEYFSETQRNKGNFPGRFSGRQFSNSRSEMNVSTLELGDSALYLCASSLSSSYNEQFFGPGTRLTVL.

J is TRBJ2-7 and V is TRBV28; 13 positions agree with TRBD2. This CDR3 contains 17 residues. Losses at the gene ends were 2 bases for V and 2 bases for J; bases not matched to a gene: 6. CDR1 MDHEN and CDR2 SYDVKM come from the germline V gene. The CDR3 DNA reads TGTGCCAGCAGTTTAGGACTAGCGGGAGCTAGGGCCTACGAGCAGTACTTC. This sequence encodes CASSLGLAGARAYEQYF.

The chain combines TRBV6-1 with TRBJ1-1, with D possibly matching TRBD1 (5 bases). CDR1 and CDR2 (germline): MNHNS, SASEGT. V lost 2 bases and J 2 bases, leaving 9 bases between the germline ends. This CDR3 is 14 amino acids long. The DNA of the CDR3 is TGTGCCAGCAGTGAACGGGGCACCAACACTGAAGCTTTCTTT. Protein sequence: CASSERGTNTEAFF.

V gene TRBV24-1 combines with J gene TRBJ2-1, with TRBD1 identical over 9 bases. Germline loops: CDR1 KGHDR, CDR2 SFDVKD. J was trimmed by 2 bases and V by 2 bases; bases with no gene match: 9. The CDR3 runs to 18 residues. The CDR3 sequence: CATSDSRFRDRAYNEQFF. In nucleotides, the CDR3 is TGTGCCACCAGTGATTCTCGATTCCGGGACAGGGCCTACAATGAGCAGTTCTTC.

The V and J genes are TRBV19 and TRBJ1-4; D is possibly TRBD1 (5 bases). Germline lookup yields CDR1 LNHDA and CDR2 SQIVND (reference sequence). There are 14 residues in the CDR3. V lost 3 bases and J 10 bases, leaving 15 bases between the germline ends. CDR3 DNA sequence: TGTGCCAGTAGTATTGGGACCCCCGCCGGAAAACTGTTTTTT. This encodes CASSIGTPAGKLFF.

A single count supports this clone. The J gene is TRBJ1-2, the V gene TRBV19; D is uncertain. Germline V lookup: CDR1 LNHDA, CDR2 SQIVND (reference sequence). Trimming took 4 bases from V and 6 from J, leaving 15 bases between them. The CDR3 runs to 14 residues. CDR3 sequence reads: CASSTRTELDGYTF. The DNA of the CDR3 is TGTGCCAGTAGTACTCGGACCGAGCTGGATGGCTACACCTTC. Full variable domain (remainder filled in from reference TRBV19 and TRBJ1-2): DGGITQSPKYLFRKEGQNVTLSCEQNLNHDAMYWYRQDPGQGLRLIYYSQIVNDFQKGDIAEGYSVSREKKESFPLTVTSAQKNPTAFYLCASSTRTELDGYTFGSGTRLTVV.

V is TRBV6-2 or TRBV6-3 and J is TRBJ2-7, with D perhaps matching TRBD2 (6 bases). The V and J ends lost 7 bases and 2 bases respectively, with 15 bases between them. Germline V gene lookup returns CDR1 MNHEY and CDR2 SVGEGT. The CDR3 is 14 amino acids. The CDR3 here is CASIPLAEPYEQYF. The CDR3 nucleotides read TGTGCCAGCATCCCCTTAGCGGAGCCCTACGAGCAGTACTTC.

The gene calls are TRBV7-9 and TRBJ2-7, with D possibly being TRBD2 (6 bases). Germline CDR1 SEHNR, CDR2 FQNEAQ (reference sequence). V was pared by 5 bases and J by 2 bases, with 16 bases between. The CDR3 has 15 amino acids. CDR3 sequence (DNA): TGTGCCAGCAGCCCCCGCCGGGAGACTCCCTACGAGCAGTACTTC. This gives the protein CASSPRRETPYEQYF.

This clone has just one count. V usage is TRBV2 and J usage is TRBJ1-5; TRBD1 is a possible D gene (6 bases). Trimming cost V 3 bases and J 3 bases, with 9 bases left between them. CDR3 length: 14 residues. The germline V gene encodes CDR1 SNHLY and CDR2 FYNNEI. The chain's CDR3 is CASSDRGHNQPQHF. The CDR3, as DNA: TGTGCCAGCAGTGACAGGGGACACAATCAGCCCCAGCATTTT. The full variable domain, its missing parts supplied by reference TRBV2 and TRBJ1-5, is EPEVTQTPSHQVTQMGQEVILRCVPISNHLYFYWYRQILGQKVEFLVSFYNNEISEKSEIFDDQFSVERPDGSNFTLKIRSTKLEDSAMYFCASSDRGHNQPQHFGDGTRLSIL.

This clone was seen a single time. This chain joins TRBV5-6 and TRBJ2-2; 7 bases align to TRBD1. This CDR3 spans 17 amino acids. V shed 4 bases and J 0 bases; nucleotides not matched to a gene: 9. Germline loops: CDR1 SGHDT, CDR2 YYEEEE. The CDR3 nucleotides are TGTGCCAGCAGCCCGACAGGGAGCCTAGCGAACACCGGGGAGCTGTTTTTT. It codes for CASSPTGSLANTGELFF.

V gene TRBV7-9 combines with J gene TRBJ2-1, with D hard to call. CDR3 length: 13 amino acids. The germline V gene encodes CDR1 SEHNR and CDR2 FQNEAQ (reference sequence). V was shortened by 1 base and J by 7 bases, with 8 bases between the two germline ends. The CDR3 nucleotides are TGTGCCAGCAGCTTAGGCCGGCTAAATGAGCAGTTCTTC. It encodes CASSLGRLNEQFF.

The chain has TRBV28 and TRBJ2-2; D ambiguous. Trimming pared 6 bases from V and 5 bases from J, leaving 10 bases between. This CDR3 has 13 amino acids. CDR1 and CDR2 (germline): MDHEN, SYDVKM. CDR3 sequence (DNA): TGTGCCAGCAGGGCCAGAAGTACCGGGGAGCTGTTTTTT. Protein: CASRARSTGELFF.

V is TRBV28 and J is TRBJ1-1; D gene ambiguous. V gave up 10 bases and J gave up 0 bases, with 9 bases separating them. The CDR3 covers 12 residues. Germline V CDR1 and CDR2: MDHEN, SYDVKM. The CDR3 nucleotides are TGTGCCACCTCGACCATGAACACTGAAGCTTTCTTT. Encoded protein: CATSTMNTEAFF.

The V and J genes are TRBV4-3 and TRBJ2-7; no clear D. Germline values: CDR1 LGHNA, CDR2 YSLEER. The CDR3 runs 14 residues. The V end lost 0 bases, the J end lost 0 bases, and 6 bases lay between the germline ends. Here the CDR3 DNA reads TGCGCCAGCAGCCAAGACCCCGACTCCTACGAGCAGTACTTC. It is translated as CASSQDPDSYEQYF.